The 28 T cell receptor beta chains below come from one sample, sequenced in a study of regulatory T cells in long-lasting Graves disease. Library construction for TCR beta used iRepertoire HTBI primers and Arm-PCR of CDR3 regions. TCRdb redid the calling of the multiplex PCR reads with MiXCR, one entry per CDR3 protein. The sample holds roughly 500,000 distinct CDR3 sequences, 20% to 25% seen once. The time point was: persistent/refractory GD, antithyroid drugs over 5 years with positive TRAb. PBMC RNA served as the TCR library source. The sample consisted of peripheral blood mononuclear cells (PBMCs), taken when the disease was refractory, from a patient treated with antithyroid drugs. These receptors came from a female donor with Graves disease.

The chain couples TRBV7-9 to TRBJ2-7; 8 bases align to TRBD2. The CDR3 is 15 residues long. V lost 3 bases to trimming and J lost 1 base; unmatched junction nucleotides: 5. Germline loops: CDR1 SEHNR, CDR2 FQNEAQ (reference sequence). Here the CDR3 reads CASSFTGGTSYEQYF. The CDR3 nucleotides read TGTGCCAGCAGCTTTACGGGAGGGACATCCTACGAGCAGTACTTC.

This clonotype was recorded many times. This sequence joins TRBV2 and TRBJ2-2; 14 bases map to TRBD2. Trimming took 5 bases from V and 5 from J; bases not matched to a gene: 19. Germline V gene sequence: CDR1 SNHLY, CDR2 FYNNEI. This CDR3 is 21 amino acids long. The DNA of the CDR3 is TGTGCCAGCAGTCACCGTAGGGGACTAGCGGGAGCCGCCGTTGGGACCGGGGAGCTGTTTTTT. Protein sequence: CASSHRRGLAGAAVGTGELFF. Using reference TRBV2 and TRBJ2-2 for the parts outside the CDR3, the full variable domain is EPEVTQTPSHQVTQMGQEVILRCVPISNHLYFYWYRQILGQKVEFLVSFYNNEISEKSEIFDDQFSVERPDGSNFTLKIRSTKLEDSAMYFCASSHRRGLAGAAVGTGELFFGEGSRLTVL.

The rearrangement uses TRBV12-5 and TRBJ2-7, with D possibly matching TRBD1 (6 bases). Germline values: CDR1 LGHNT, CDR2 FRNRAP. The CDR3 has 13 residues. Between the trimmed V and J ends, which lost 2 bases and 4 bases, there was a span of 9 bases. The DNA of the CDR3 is TGTGCTAGTGGTTTGAGCAGGGGTTACGAGCAGTACTTC. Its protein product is CASGLSRGYEQYF.

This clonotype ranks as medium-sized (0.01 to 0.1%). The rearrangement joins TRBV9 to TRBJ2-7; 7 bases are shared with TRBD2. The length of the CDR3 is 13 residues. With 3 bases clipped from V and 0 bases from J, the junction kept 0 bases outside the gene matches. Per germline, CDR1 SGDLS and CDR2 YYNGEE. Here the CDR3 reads CASSGTSSYEQYF. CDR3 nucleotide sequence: TGTGCCAGCAGCGGGACTAGCTCCTACGAGCAGTACTTC.

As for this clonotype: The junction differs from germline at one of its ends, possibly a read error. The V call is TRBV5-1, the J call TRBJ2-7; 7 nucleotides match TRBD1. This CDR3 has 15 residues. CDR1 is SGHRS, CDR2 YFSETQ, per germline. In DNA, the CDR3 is TGTGCCAGCAGCTCCTACCGGGACAGCCTATACGAGCAGTACTTC. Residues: CASSSYRDSLYEQYF. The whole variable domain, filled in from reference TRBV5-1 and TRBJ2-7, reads KAGVTQTPRYLIKTRGQQVTLSCSPISGHRSVSWYQQTPGQGLQFLFEYFSETQRNKGNFPGRFSGRQFSNSRSEMNVSTLELGDSALYLCASSSYRDSLYEQYFGPGTRLTVT.

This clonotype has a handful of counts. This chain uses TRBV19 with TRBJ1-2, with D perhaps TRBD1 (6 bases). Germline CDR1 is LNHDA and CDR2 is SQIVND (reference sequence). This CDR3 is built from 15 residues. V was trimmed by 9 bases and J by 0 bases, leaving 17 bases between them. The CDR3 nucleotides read TGTGCCAGCCGGGACCCAGGACAGACTAACTATGGCTACACCTTC. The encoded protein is CASRDPGQTNYGYTF.

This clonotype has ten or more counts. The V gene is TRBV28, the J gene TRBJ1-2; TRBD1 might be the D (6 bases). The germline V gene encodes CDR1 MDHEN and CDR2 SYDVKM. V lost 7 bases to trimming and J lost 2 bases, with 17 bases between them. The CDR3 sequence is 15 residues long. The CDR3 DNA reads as TGTGCCAGCATCCTCGGCGGGGGCAGGAACTATGGCTACACCTTC. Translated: CASILGGGRNYGYTF.

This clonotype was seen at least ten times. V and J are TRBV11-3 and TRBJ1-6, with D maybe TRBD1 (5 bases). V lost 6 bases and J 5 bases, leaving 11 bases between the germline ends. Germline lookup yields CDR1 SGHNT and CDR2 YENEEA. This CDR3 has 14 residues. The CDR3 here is CASSWDGDNSPLHF. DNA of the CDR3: TGTGCCAGCAGTTGGGACGGAGATAATTCACCCCTCCACTTT.

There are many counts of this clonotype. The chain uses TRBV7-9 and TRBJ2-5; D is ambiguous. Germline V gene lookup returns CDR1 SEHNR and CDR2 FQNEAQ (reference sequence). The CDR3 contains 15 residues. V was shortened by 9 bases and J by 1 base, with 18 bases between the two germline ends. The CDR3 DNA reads TGTGCCAGTGAGGTGGGGATTGGAGTCCAAGAGACCCAGTACTTC. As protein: CASEVGIGVQETQYF.

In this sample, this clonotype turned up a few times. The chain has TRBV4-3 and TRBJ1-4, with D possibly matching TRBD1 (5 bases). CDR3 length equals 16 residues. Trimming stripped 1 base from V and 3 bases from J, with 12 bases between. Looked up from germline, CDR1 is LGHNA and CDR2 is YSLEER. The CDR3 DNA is TGCGCCAGCAGCCAAGTATATCGGGGGTCTAATGAAAAACTGTTTTTT. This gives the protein CASSQVYRGSNEKLFF.

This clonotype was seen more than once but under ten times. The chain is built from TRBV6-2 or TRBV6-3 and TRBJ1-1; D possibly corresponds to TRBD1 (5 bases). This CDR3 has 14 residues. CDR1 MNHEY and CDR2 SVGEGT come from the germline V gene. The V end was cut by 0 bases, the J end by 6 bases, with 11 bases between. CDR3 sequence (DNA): TGTGCCAGCAGTTACTCGTGGGGGATCTCTGAAGCTTTCTTT. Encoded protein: CASSYSWGISEAFF.

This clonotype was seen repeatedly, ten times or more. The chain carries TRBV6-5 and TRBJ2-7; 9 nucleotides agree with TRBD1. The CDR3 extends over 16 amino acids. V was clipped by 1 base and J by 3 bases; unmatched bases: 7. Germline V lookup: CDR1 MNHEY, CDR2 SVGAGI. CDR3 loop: CASSYYLGQGGYEQYF. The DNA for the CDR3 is TGTGCCAGCAGTTACTATCTGGGACAGGGTGGCTACGAGCAGTACTTC.

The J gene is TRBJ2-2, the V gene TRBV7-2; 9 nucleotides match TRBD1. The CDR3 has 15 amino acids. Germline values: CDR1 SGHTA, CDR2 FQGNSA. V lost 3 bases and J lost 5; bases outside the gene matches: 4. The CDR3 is CASSLDRGQTGELFF. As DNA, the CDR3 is TGTGCCAGCAGCTTGGACAGGGGTCAAACCGGGGAGCTGTTTTTT.

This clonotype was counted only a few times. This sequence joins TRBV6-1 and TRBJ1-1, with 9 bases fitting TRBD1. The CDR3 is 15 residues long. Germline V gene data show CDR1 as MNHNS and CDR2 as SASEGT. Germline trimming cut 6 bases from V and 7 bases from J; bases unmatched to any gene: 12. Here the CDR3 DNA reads TGTGCCAGCAGAACAACCGGGACAGGGAGTGGTGAAGCTTTCTTT. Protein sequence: CASRTTGTGSGEAFF.

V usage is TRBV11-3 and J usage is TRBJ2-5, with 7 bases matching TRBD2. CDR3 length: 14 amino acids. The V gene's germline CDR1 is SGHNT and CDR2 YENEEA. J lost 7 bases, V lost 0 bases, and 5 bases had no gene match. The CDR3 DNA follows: TGTGCCAGCAGCTTAGATGGGGGGGAAGGGACCCAGTACTTC. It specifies CASSLDGGEGTQYF.

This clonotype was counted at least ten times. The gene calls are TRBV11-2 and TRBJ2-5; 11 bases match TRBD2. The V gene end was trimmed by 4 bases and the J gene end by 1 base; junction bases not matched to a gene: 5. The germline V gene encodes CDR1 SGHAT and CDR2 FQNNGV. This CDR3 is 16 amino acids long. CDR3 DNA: TGTGCCAGCAGCTCGTTAGCGGGAGGGGTCCAAGAGACCCAGTACTTC. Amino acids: CASSSLAGGVQETQYF.

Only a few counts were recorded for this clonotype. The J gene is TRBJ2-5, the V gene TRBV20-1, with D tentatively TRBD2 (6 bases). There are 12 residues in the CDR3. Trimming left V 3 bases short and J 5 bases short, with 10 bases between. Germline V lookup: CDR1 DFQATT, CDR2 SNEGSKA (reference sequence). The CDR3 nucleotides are TGCAGTGCTAGGGAGGGTGCGGAGACCCAGTACTTC. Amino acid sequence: CSAREGAETQYF.

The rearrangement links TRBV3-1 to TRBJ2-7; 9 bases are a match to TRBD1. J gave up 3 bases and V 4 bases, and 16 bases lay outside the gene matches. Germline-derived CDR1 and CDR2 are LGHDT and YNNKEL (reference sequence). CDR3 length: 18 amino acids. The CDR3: CASSPYRDRAKLDYEQYF. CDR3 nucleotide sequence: TGTGCCAGCAGCCCATACCGGGACAGGGCTAAGTTAGACTACGAGCAGTACTTC.

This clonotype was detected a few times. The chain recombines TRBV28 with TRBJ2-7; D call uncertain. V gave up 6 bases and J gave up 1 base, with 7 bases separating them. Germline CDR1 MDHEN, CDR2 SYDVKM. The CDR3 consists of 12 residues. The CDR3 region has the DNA TGTGCCAGCAGAGAGGCGTCCTACGAGCAGTACTTC. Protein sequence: CASREASYEQYF.

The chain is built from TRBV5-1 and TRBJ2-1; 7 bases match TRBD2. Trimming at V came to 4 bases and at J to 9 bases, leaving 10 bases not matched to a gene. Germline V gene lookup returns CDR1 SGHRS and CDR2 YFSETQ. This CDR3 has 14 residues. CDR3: CASSGGGGAVEQFF. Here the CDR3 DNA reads TGCGCCAGCAGCGGAGGCGGGGGTGCGGTTGAGCAGTTCTTC.

CDR3 in DNA: TGCAGTGCTAGTGGCAGGGGGGGCAATCAGCCCCAGCATTTT. Encoded protein: CSASGRGGNQPQHF. J is TRBJ1-5 and V is TRBV20-1; the match to TRBD1 covers 7 bases. Trimming cost V 3 bases and J 2 bases; bases outside gene matches: 4. Germline CDR1 DFQATT, CDR2 SNEGSKA (reference sequence). The CDR3 runs to 14 residues.

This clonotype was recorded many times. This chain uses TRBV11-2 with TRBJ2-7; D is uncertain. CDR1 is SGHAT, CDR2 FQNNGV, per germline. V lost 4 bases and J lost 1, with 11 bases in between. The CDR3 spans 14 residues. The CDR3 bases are TGTGCCAGCAGCTCCCGCCCAGGTTCCTACGAGCAGTACTTC. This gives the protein CASSSRPGSYEQYF.

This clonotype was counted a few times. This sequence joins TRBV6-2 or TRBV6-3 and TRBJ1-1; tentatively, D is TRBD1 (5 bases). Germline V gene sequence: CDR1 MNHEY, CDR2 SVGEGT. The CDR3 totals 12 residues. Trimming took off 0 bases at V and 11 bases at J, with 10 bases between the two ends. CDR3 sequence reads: CASSYSGGRAFF. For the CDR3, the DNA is TGTGCCAGCAGTTACTCGGGGGGAAGGGCTTTCTTT.

The CDR3: CASSQRAGNTIYF. The CDR3 nucleotides are TGCGCCAGCAGCCAAAGGGCTGGAAACACCATATATTTT. The chain couples TRBV4-3 to TRBJ1-3; D is unclear. The germline V gene has CDR1 LGHNA and CDR2 YSLEER. This CDR3 has 13 residues. V was clipped by 2 bases and J by 2 bases, with 4 bases between them.

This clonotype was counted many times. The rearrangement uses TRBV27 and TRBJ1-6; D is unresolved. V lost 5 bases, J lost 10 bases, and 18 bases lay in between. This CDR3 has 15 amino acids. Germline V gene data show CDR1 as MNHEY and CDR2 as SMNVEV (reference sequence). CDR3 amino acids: CASSDLGVVGSPLHF. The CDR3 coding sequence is TGTGCCAGCAGTGACCTCGGAGTCGTGGGGTCACCCCTCCACTTT.

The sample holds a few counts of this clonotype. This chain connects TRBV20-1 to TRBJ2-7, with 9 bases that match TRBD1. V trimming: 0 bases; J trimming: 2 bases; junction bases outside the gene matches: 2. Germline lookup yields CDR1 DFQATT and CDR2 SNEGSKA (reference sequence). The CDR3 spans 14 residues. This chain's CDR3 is CSAREYRGPYEQYF. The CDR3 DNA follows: TGCAGTGCTAGAGAATACAGGGGGCCCTACGAGCAGTACTTC.

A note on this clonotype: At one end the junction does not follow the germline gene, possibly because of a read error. In DNA, the CDR3 is TGCGCCAGCAGTGAGTCGCAGTCCCTTGGCTGCACCTTC. Protein: CASSESQSLGCTF. The chain couples TRBV10-2 to TRBJ1-2; unclear D gene. This CDR3 comprises 13 residues. Germline V gene data show CDR1 as WSHSY and CDR2 as SAAADI.

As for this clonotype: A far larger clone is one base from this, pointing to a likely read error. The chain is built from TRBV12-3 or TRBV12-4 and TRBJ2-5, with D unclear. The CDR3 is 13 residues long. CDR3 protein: CASSVQKQETRYF. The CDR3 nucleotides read TGTGCCAGCAGTGTGCAGAAGCAAGAGACCCGGTACTTC.